The 4 T cell receptor beta chains below all came from one sample that was sequenced in a study of cytomegalovirus exposure and HLA in healthy donors. The PCR made use of 60 Vbeta and 13 Jbeta primers. Repertoires were generated with immunoSEQ multiplex PCR, while TCRdb's copy carries only in-frame clones and drops some. The sample has more than 150,000 clones; 82% are singletons. Input material: PBMCs. The receptors stem from a man between 40 and 49 years old in good health and CMV-seronegative.

The CDR3 DNA sequence: TGTGCCAGCAGCTTGGGGACTAGCGCCTACAATGAGCAGTTCTTC. This codes for CASSLGTSAYNEQFF. This chain connects TRBV5-5 to TRBJ2-1; 9 bases are a match to TRBD2. Germline CDR1 is SGHKS and CDR2 is YYEKEE (reference sequence). This CDR3 has 15 residues. The trim removed 0 bases at V and 2 bases at J, leaving 0 bases unmatched.

Note on this clone: Other DNA sequences in the sample encode the same CDR3. The V and J genes are TRBV30 and TRBJ2-7; TRBD1 agrees at 7 bases. The CDR3 loop spans 14 amino acids. Trimming removed 0 bases from V and 4 bases from J; junction bases left unmatched: 6. The germline V gene has CDR1 GTSNPN and CDR2 SVGIG (reference sequence). The CDR3 bases are TGTGCCTGGAGTGTAAAGGCAGGGGGATACGAGCAGTACTTC. Protein sequence: CAWSVKAGGYEQYF.

This chain links TRBV9 with TRBJ2-3, with D maybe TRBD1 (6 bases). The CDR3 has 16 residues. V was clipped by 0 bases and J by 1 base, with 12 bases between them. Germline V gene data show CDR1 as SGDLS and CDR2 as YYNGEE. CDR3 nucleotides: TGTGCCAGCAGCGTAGCTCCTGCAGGGGGCACAGATACGCAGTATTTT. Its translation is CASSVAPAGGTDTQYF.

The chain employs TRBV7-6 and TRBJ2-3; 15 bases fit TRBD2. J was trimmed by 5 bases and V by 1 base; bases with no gene match: 7. Germline values: CDR1 SGHVS, CDR2 FNYEAQ. This CDR3 contains 18 residues. CDR3 coding DNA: TGTGCCAGCAGCTTAGGGACTAGCGGGGGGGCCTTTCAAGATACGCAGTATTTT. Translating gives CASSLGTSGGAFQDTQYF.